The source of this T cell receptor (beta chain) is a study of cytomegalovirus exposure and HLA in healthy donors. The wider study: The approximately 660 first-cohort repertoires shared a platform with the approximately 120 validation repertoires, as reported in a later analysis.

Study-wide points: In a later analysis, first-cohort TCR clusters were found to tend to co-occur in the 120 validation repertoires. Altogether, 150 to 200 TCR beta chains were recorded as cytomegalovirus-associated.

Germline loops: CDR1 SGHNT, CDR2 YYREEE (reference sequence). This CDR3 has 13 residues. The ends were cut back, 0 bases at V and 3 bases at J, with 7 bases in the middle. Using immunoSEQ multiplex PCR, the repertoire was profiled, and TCRdb retains in-frame clones only, with some absent. The data hold about 240,000 clones, with around 86% observed a single time. Concerning this clone itself: The antigen remains unidentified. The sample holds other DNA sequences that translate to the same CDR3.

The chain is built from TRBV5-4 and TRBJ2-7; D gene unclear. Input material: PBMCs. This TCR came from a woman in her 30s in good health and CMV-seropositive. The chain's CDR3 is CASSLVSSYEQYF. CDR3 coding DNA: TGTGCCAGCAGCTTGGTATCGAGCTACGAGCAGTACTTC.